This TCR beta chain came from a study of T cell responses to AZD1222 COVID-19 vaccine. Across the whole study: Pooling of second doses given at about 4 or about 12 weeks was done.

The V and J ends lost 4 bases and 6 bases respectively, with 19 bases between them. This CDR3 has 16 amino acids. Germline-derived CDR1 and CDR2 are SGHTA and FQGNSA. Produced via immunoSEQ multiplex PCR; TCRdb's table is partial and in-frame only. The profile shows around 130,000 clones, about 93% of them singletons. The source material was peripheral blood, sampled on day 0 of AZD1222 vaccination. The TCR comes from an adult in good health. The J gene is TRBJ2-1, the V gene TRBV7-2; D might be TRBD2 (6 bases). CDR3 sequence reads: CASSSWTGTQGNEQFF. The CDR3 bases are TGTGCCAGCAGCTCGTGGACCGGGACTCAGGGCAATGAGCAGTTCTTC.